These 9 T cell receptor beta chains originate from one sample sequenced in a study of T cell responses to AZD1222 COVID-19 vaccine. Clones were read by immunoSEQ multiplex PCR, and TCRdb kept only the in-frame ones, dropping some. This sample carries some 170,000 clones, 90% to 95% of them seen once, and the ten largest clones take over 0.7%. The specimen comprised peripheral blood, sampled on day 0 of AZD1222 vaccination. The receptor source for this set is an adult in good health.

Details on this clone: Within the sample, other DNA sequences also encode this same CDR3. The chain recombines TRBV11-2 with TRBJ1-2, with TRBD1 as a possible D gene (5 bases). CDR1 and CDR2 (germline): SGHAT, FQNNGV. V lost 1 base and J 2 bases, leaving 8 bases between the germline ends. The CDR3 covers 14 residues. CDR3 loop: CASSLVSGNYGYTF. The CDR3 nucleotides are TGTGCCAGCAGCTTAGTGTCAGGGAACTATGGCTACACCTTC.

The chain uses TRBV16 and TRBJ1-3; unclear D gene. The length of the CDR3 is 13 residues. Trimming left V 2 bases short and J 1 base short, with 3 bases between. In germline, CDR1 is KGHSY, CDR2 FQNENV. CDR3 region: CASSQTSGNTIYF. CDR3 nucleotides: TGTGCCAGCAGCCAAACTTCTGGAAACACCATATATTTT.

The V call is TRBV18, the J call TRBJ2-6; 7 positions match TRBD1. V dropped 3 bases and J dropped 2; count of bases not matched to a gene: 4. This CDR3 is built from 16 residues. The germline V gene encodes CDR1 KGHSH and CDR2 LQKENI. CDR3 sequence (DNA): TGTGCCAGCTCACCGAGTCAGGGGGCTGGGGCCAACGTCCTGACTTTC. Protein sequence: CASSPSQGAGANVLTF.

This sequence joins TRBV4-1 and TRBJ2-3; D gene unclear. Trimming took 0 bases from V and 4 from J, leaving 8 bases between them. The germline V gene encodes CDR1 MGHRA and CDR2 YSYEKL. The CDR3 has 14 amino acids. The CDR3 region has the DNA TGCGCCAGCAGCCAAGATTCCGGGTCAGATACGCAGTATTTT. Its translation: CASSQDSGSDTQYF.

The rearrangement links TRBV14 to TRBJ1-1, with D hard to call. V lost 2 bases to trimming and J lost 9 bases, with 10 bases between them. The CDR3 runs 12 residues. Germline CDR1 SGHDN, CDR2 FVKESK. The CDR3 DNA follows: TGTGCCAGCAGCCAACGGCGAGGTAAAGCTTTCTTT. This encodes CASSQRRGKAFF.

The CDR3 loop reads CASSQNQGRNNNSPLHF. CDR3 bases: TGTGCCAGCAGCCAAAATCAAGGGAGGAATAATAATTCACCCCTCCACTTT. J is TRBJ1-6 and V is TRBV16, with D unclear. The CDR3 is 17 amino acids. The germline V and J ends were trimmed by 2 bases and 5 bases, with 16 bases remaining between them. Germline assignment: CDR1 KGHSY and CDR2 FQNENV. The full variable domain, its missing parts supplied by reference TRBV16 and TRBJ1-6, is GEEVAQTPKHLVRGEGQKAKLYCAPIKGHSYVFWYQQVLKNEFKFLISFQNENVFDETGMPKERFSAKCLPNSPCSLEIQATKLEDSAVYFCASSQNQGRNNNSPLHFGNGTRLTVT.

The rearrangement joins TRBV6-2 or TRBV6-3 to TRBJ1-1, with TRBD1 as a possible D gene (6 bases). Germline loops: CDR1 MNHEY, CDR2 SVGEGT. This CDR3 is built from 13 residues. The V end lost 4 bases, the J end lost 9 bases, and 15 bases lay between the germline ends. The CDR3 loop reads CASSSYRASKAFF. The DNA of the CDR3 is TGTGCCAGCAGTTCTTACAGGGCTAGCAAAGCTTTCTTT.

This rearrangement joins TRBV7-2 to TRBJ1-2; no clear D. CDR1 SGHTA and CDR2 FQGNSA come from the germline V gene. V gave up 5 bases and J gave up 0 bases, with 13 bases separating them. CDR3 length equals 15 residues. CDR3 bases: TGTGCCAGCAGCGAAGACGGATATTCTAACTATGGCTACACCTTC. Translating gives CASSEDGYSNYGYTF.

The chain uses TRBV28 and TRBJ1-6, with D tentatively TRBD1 (6 bases). The germline CDR1 and CDR2 sequences are MDHEN and SYDVKM. Trimming removed 3 bases from V and 7 bases from J, with 16 bases in between. The CDR3 extends over 16 amino acids. DNA for the CDR3: TGTGCCAGCAGTTTCGCCGGGGGCGCTTGGAATTCACCCCTCCACTTT. It specifies CASSFAGGAWNSPLHF. The variable domain in full, with the rest retrieved from reference TRBV28 and TRBJ1-6, is DVKVTQSSRYLVKRTGEKVFLECVQDMDHENMFWYRQDPGLGLRLIYFSYDVKMKEKGDIPEGYSVSREKKERFSLILESASTNQTSMYLCASSFAGGAWNSPLHFGNGTRLTVT.